This T cell receptor (beta chain) was sequenced during a study of cytomegalovirus exposure and HLA in healthy donors (dated by TCRdb to about 2017). About the study as a whole: An earlier analysis of roughly 630 of the donors reported 250 to 350 Gb of sequence data and 117 million unique TCR beta sequences from about 200 million T cells. An early release that covered 640 HLA-typed donors contained about 300 gigabases of sequencing data and roughly 84 million unique TCR sequences. Among the roughly 400 genotyped donors, around 81% belonged to the genetic ancestry cluster associated with self-reported Caucasian donors. The aim of the study was to test whether cataloging public T cell receptors could identify signatures of past pathogen exposure. The T cell repertoires of about 700 subjects were profiled by immunosequencing and related to cytomegalovirus serostatus. Besides the first cohort of 666 subjects, a separate validation cohort made up of 120 different subjects was used. High-throughput TCR immunosequencing, statistical association of individual TCRs with disease status, and machine learning were combined to predict cytomegalovirus infection status. A later analysis re-examined previously published TCR beta repertoires from just over 650 donors and added high-resolution HLA genotyping to investigate patterns of TCR occurrence. In the later analysis, no new phenotypic data were used to find candidate immune exposures; instead, reliance was placed on TCR beta sequences and their occurrence across donors. An earlier analysis of 587 of the donors applied high-throughput TCR beta sequencing to assess whether each TCR beta V gene segment acted as functional or pseudogenic. Donor age, sex, ethnicity and CMV serostatus were compiled together with the repertoire data. Genome-wide SNP genotypes for about 60% of the roughly 670 donors were used in a later genetic analysis, which treated that subset as a discovery cohort. Every repertoire in the discovery cohort had been generated on one and the same sequencing platform. HLA typing included class I and class II loci at four-digit resolution. Typing coverage varied by locus: roughly 629-640 donors for A, B, C, DRB1 and DQB1; more than 500 for DQA1; about 600 for DPA1; approximately 470 for DPB1. Several DR-DQ haplotypes were treated as single units for association and clustering because of strong linkage in the cohort. Among roughly 400 genotyped donors of the cohort, an average of around 250,000 unique TCR beta nucleotide sequences was sequenced per donor, of which 15% to 20% were non-productive. The full study reports these points: In vitro tests confirmed that a few of the cytomegalovirus-associated TCR beta chains recognize cytomegalovirus antigens. For the cohort, immune exposure information was limited to CMV serostatus. Because counts were too low, roughly 16 rarely observed V segments, including chromosome 9 orphons, were left out of the earlier analysis of approximately 500 of the donors. Because HLA typing was missing for some donors at each locus, association tests included only the typed subset. This cohort had only TCR beta chains sequenced, and the lack of alpha or paired-chain data limited which features could be detected. A group of highly shared sequence variants was considered likely to be a technical artifact of the sequencing pipeline. Several of the top co-occurrence clusters appeared to be linked to parvovirus B19, influenza, CMV and Epstein-Barr virus, according to a later analysis. A later genetic analysis associated a missense DCLRE1C variant with V-gene and J-gene trimming of TCR beta chains, and an independent cohort replicated the association. In both the original and validation cohorts, the classifier was reported to diagnose cytomegalovirus status with high specificity and sensitivity. The authors suggested that the approach could potentially be extended to other disease states and immunological phenotypes. Roughly uniform sequencing depth across donors was assumed in presence/absence analyses, although this assumption may not hold. A further reported finding was that TCR beta sequences accurately predicted the HLA-A and HLA-B alleles for most subjects in the first cohort. Across donors, most TCR sequences were observed very rarely, whereas some public TCRs were present in many individuals. Some IMGT-functional V segments, including TRBV6-2 and TRBV6-3, could not be told apart with the 87-base-pair reads, so those segments were excluded. When HLA alleles, especially DR and DQ, strongly co-occurred, TCR associations were difficult to assign to individual alleles. A later analysis found that HLA-associated TCR beta chains were more clonally expanded and had lower generation probabilities than equally common non-associated chains. Broadly in line with IMGT annotations, most TCR beta V segments showed up in productive rearrangements about 90% or about 30% of the time in an earlier analysis of about 500 of the donors. At a false discovery rate of 0.05, a later analysis linked under 20,000 TCR beta sequences to specific HLA alleles. The study gave a list of about 150 TCR beta chains associated with cytomegalovirus. According to a later analysis, most CMV-associated TCR beta chains appeared to be HLA-restricted, and the HLA associations seemed to be driven largely by CMV exposure. Correlated functional status among segregating V segments might reflect linkage disequilibrium, but an unknown experimental factor could not be ruled out. A later genetic analysis reported fewer N-insertions in productive TCRs among donors in an Asian-associated ancestry cluster than the approximately 670-donor mean. A later analysis found that TCR association rates varied across HLA loci, with DRB1 alleles showing the most associated TCRs and HLA-C alleles the fewest.

Library prep was done by the immunoSEQ multiplex PCR assay. For the multiplex PCR, a mixture combining 60 forward primers for TCR Vbeta segments and 13 reverse primers for TCR Jbeta segments was used. Amplification of the CDR3 region of rearranged TCR beta genes was performed with a multiplex PCR assay on genomic DNA. On the Illumina HiSeq System, the amplified TCR beta libraries were sequenced as 87-base-pair reads. The authors' pipeline ran thus. A later analysis counted about 82 million unique TCR beta chains across the 550 to 700 repertoires, and some 11 million of these chains were shared by at least two donors. To remove PCR and sequencing errors, raw reads were error-corrected and collapsed into unique sequences using a nearest-neighbor algorithm that merged closely related sequences. V, D and J gene segments were assigned by aligning CDR3 sequences to IMGT reference sequences. For a sequence to be retained, a match of at least six nucleotides to both a V gene segment and a J gene segment was required. A rearrangement counted as productive if the CDR3 had no stop codons and remained in frame with V and J, and every other rearrangement counted as non-productive. CDR3 was defined by IMGT convention, running from the second conserved V-encoded cysteine to the conserved J-encoded phenylalanine. Sequences without an unambiguous match to a single V gene segment were excluded from the earlier analysis of about 600 of the donors. An earlier analysis of several hundred of the donors called V segments functional above 56.7% productive rearrangements and segregating when the between-donor standard deviation exceeded 5%. A statistical classification framework was built to diagnose cytomegalovirus status from the catalog of TCR beta chain sequences. V and J gene assignment, in a later analysis, came from comparing TCR nucleotide sequences with IMGT/GENE-DB human TR gene sequences. Using the TCRdist pipeline, a later analysis assigned CDR3 sequences along with most-parsimonious VDJ recombination scenarios. In a later analysis, each TCR beta chain was defined by its CDR3 amino acid sequence together with its V-gene family, and reads without a unique V-gene family were excluded. To address suspected cross-contamination and a sequencing artifact, a later analysis removed 450 to 700 highly shared, low-generation-probability nucleotide sequences. In a later analysis, a clonal expansion index for each public chain was calculated from normalized within-repertoire ranks of inferred template counts. In a later analysis, generation probabilities were computed using a VDJ recombination model fitted to out-of-frame rearrangements, and the results were checked against IGoR. Hypergeometric tests were used in a later analysis to score TCR-TCR, TCR-HLA and TCR-CMV co-occurrence, with a repertoire-size bias correction applied to the TCR pairs. In a later analysis, false discovery rates were estimated by permuting HLA or CMV assignments 20 times. In a later analysis, co-occurring TCRs were grouped with DBSCAN, and TCRdist sequence similarity was added when clustering was performed within HLA-allele-positive subsets. Repertoires with fewer than 30,000 or more than 120,000 public chains, plus five repertoires with anomalous nucleotide sharing, were excluded from co-occurrence clustering. TCRdb's version of the immuneACCESS table is confined to in-frame rearrangements and falls short of the full clone set. An unresolved V gene accounts for under half of the shortfall where checked; the remainder is of unknown origin. From that table come the V and J calls and clone size; the DNA was used to work out D and trimming. Within this sample are under 85,000 clones, with about 63% of them counted one time only. The ten largest clonotypes hold 15% to 20% of the sample.

This clone was seen a few times. Its antigen specificity is not known. The sample holds no much larger clone one base away, and base qualities are not on file. The cohort comprised more than 550 healthy bone marrow donors. At the time of sampling, all cohort members were nominally healthy, though unrecorded immune exposures were likely present. The donor tested CMV seropositive, placing the donor among the 289 seropositive members of the cohort. A peripheral blood sample was provided by each donor, and peripheral blood mononuclear cells were used for TCR beta sequencing. The Qiagen DNeasy Blood Extraction Kit was used to extract genomic DNA from the blood cell samples. From its cysteine to its phenylalanine, the CDR3 spans 15 amino acids. CDR3 DNA is the only sequence kept; it has 45 bases, read in frame from the first base. Reading the germline V gene (reference sequence) gives CDR1 SEHNR and CDR2 FQNEAQ. The junction shows trimming of 3 bases on V and 0 bases on J, plus 11 bases between the germline ends.

The V and J segments used are TRBV7-9 and TRBJ1-2; the D region possibly corresponds to TRBD1 (6 bases align). Sequencing was done on a sample of PBMCs. The clonotype comes from a middle-aged man in good health and CMV-seropositive. The CDR3 sequence is CASSFRDNANYGYTF. The nucleotide sequence reads as follows: TGTGCCAGCAGCTTCAGGGACAATGCTAACTATGGCTACACCTTC.